The 4 T cell receptor beta chains below come from one sample, sequenced in a study of T cells after yellow fever vaccination. TCRdb re-called the 5' RACE reads with MiXCR, one entry per CDR3 protein. This table holds some 63,000 distinct CDR3 sequences, roughly 7.3% found once. Here the sequenced sample was CD8+ T cells sorted from PBMCs, taken 15 days after the yellow fever booster vaccination. Every receptor here comes from a man aged 30-40 years who received the YFV17D yellow fever vaccine.

This clonotype was seen ten or more times. The rearrangement uses TRBV20-1 and TRBJ2-7; D not certain. The CDR3 spans 14 residues. V was shortened by 5 bases and J by 3 bases, with 17 bases between the two germline ends. The germline CDR1 and CDR2 sequences are DFQATT and SNEGSKA (reference sequence). CDR3 in amino acids: CSAGNRYLVYEQYF. The CDR3 bases are TGCAGTGCTGGGAACAGATATTTAGTCTACGAGCAGTACTTC.

This clonotype was counted ten times or more. The V and J genes are TRBV6-2 or TRBV6-3 and TRBJ2-1; D may match TRBD1 or TRBD2 (5 bases each). The CDR3 covers 13 residues. With 8 bases removed from V and 7 bases from J, the gap between germline ends came to 15 bases. Germline V lookup: CDR1 MNHEY, CDR2 SVGEGT. The CDR3 here is CASSPGALNEQFF. In nucleotides, the CDR3 is TGTGCCAGCTCCCCCGGGGCTCTAAATGAGCAGTTCTTC.

This clonotype was counted a few times. The junction does not match germline at one end; this may be a read error. The gene calls are TRBV3-1 and TRBJ2-1; possibly TRBD2 for D (7 bases). Germline V lookup: CDR1 LGHDT, CDR2 YNNKEL (reference sequence). The CDR3 has 17 amino acids. For the CDR3, the DNA is TGTGCCAGCTGCCAAGGGGGGGGCGGCTTCTCCTACAATGAGCAGTTCTTC. Protein: CASCQGGGGFSYNEQFF.

This clonotype has at least ten counts. The chain employs TRBV12-3 or TRBV12-4 and TRBJ2-7; no reliable D call. The CDR3 totals 13 residues. V lost 8 bases to trimming and J lost 2 bases, with 13 bases between them. DNA for the CDR3: TGTGCCAGCGGGCACGGTATAGCCTACGAGCAGTACTTC. Protein sequence: CASGHGIAYEQYF.